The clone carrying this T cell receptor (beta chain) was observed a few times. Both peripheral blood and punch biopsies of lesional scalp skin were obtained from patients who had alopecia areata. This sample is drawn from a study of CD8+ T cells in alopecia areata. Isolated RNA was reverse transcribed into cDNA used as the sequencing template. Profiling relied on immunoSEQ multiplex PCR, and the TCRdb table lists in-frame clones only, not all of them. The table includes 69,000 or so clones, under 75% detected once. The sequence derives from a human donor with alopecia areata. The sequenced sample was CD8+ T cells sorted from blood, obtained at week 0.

In nucleotides, the CDR3 is TGCAGCGTTGAGCCAATCGGAAGGACTGAAGCTTTCTTT. This sequence encodes CSVEPIGRTEAFF. The rearrangement joins TRBV29-1 to TRBJ1-1, with unresolved D. V was clipped by 3 bases and J by 5 bases, with 13 bases between them. This CDR3 contains 13 residues. Germline CDR1 SQVTM, CDR2 ANQGSEA. Full variable domain (outside the CDR3, taken from reference TRBV29-1 and TRBJ1-1): SAVISQKPSRDICQRGTSLTIQCQVDSQVTMMFWYRQQPGQSLTLIATANQGSEATYESGFVIDKFPISRPNLTFSTLTVSNMSPEDSSIYLCSVEPIGRTEAFFGQGTRLTVV.